What follows are 17 T cell receptor beta chains derived from one specimen sequenced in a study of T cells in Graves' hyperthyroidism and ophthalmopathy. The CDR3 regions of TCR beta were amplified from RNA transcripts. Initially, a first-round RT-PCR of the TCR CDR3 employed the HTBI primer set. One entry per CDR3 protein results from TCRdb running MiXCR on the multiplex PCR reads. The repertoire includes hundreds of thousands of distinct CDR3 sequences, less than 25% of them detected once, and around a third sits in the top ten. The sequencing input was blood. The source of these receptors is a young man with Graves' ophthalmopathy.

The V call is TRBV12-3 or TRBV12-4, the J call TRBJ2-6, with a possible D match to TRBD1 (5 bases). V lost 3 bases, J lost 4 bases, and 7 bases lay in between. This CDR3 has 14 amino acids. Here the CDR3 DNA reads TGTGCCAGCAGTTTGAAGGGGGGGGCCAACGTCCTGACTTTC. Its translation is CASSLKGGANVLTF.

This clonotype has a handful of counts. The genes are TRBV6-1 and TRBJ1-2; D possibly corresponds to TRBD1 (5 bases). Germline V CDR1 and CDR2: MNHNS, SASEGT. Trimming removed 6 bases from V and 7 bases from J, with 9 bases in between. There are 11 residues in the CDR3. The CDR3 DNA sequence: TGTGCCAGCAGCCGAGACAGTGGCTACACCTTC. This encodes CASSRDSGYTF.

This sequence joins TRBV3-1 and TRBJ1-6, with 7 bases lining up with TRBD1. V trimming: 6 bases; J trimming: 8 bases; junction bases outside the gene matches: 4. The germline V gene encodes CDR1 LGHDT and CDR2 YNNKEL (reference sequence). CDR3 length: 13 residues. CDR3 sequence reads: CASRRQGDSPLHF. Written as DNA, the CDR3 is TGTGCCAGCAGGCGACAGGGAGATTCACCCCTCCACTTT.

This clonotype was counted a few times. The rearrangement links TRBV19 to TRBJ2-7, with D hard to call. Trimming left V 2 bases short and J 0 bases short, with 11 bases between. Looked up from germline, CDR1 is LNHDA and CDR2 is SQIVND (reference sequence). CDR3 size: 15 residues. CDR3 DNA: TGTGCCAGTAGTATAAGTTGGGAAAGCTCCTACGAGCAGTACTTC. Translated, it gives CASSISWESSYEQYF.

CDR3 protein: CASSPRDRVNEQYF. The CDR3 DNA sequence: TGTGCCAGCAGCCCCCGGGACAGGGTAAACGAGCAGTACTTC. The chain is built from TRBV2 and TRBJ2-7, with TRBD1 matching 9 bases. Germline-derived CDR1 and CDR2 are SNHLY and FYNNEI. This CDR3 is built from 14 residues. J was trimmed by 5 bases and V by 6 bases; bases with no gene match: 8. Combining the CDR3 with reference TRBV2 and TRBJ2-7 gives the whole variable domain EPEVTQTPSHQVTQMGQEVILRCVPISNHLYFYWYRQILGQKVEFLVSFYNNEISEKSEIFDDQFSVERPDGSNFTLKIRSTKLEDSAMYFCASSPRDRVNEQYFGPGTRLTVT.

There are a few counts of this clonotype. The V and J genes are TRBV30 and TRBJ2-5; D is undetermined. Germline values: CDR1 GTSNPN, CDR2 SVGIG (reference sequence). The CDR3 length is 14 residues. V was cut by 1 base and J by 4 bases, with 13 bases left in between. CDR3 bases: TGTGCCTGGAGTGAGGCGGTCGCGCGAGAGACCCAGTACTTC. As protein: CAWSEAVARETQYF.

This clonotype occurred a few times. The rearrangement uses TRBV28 and TRBJ1-4; D gene ambiguous. The length of the CDR3 is 14 residues. V lost 8 bases and J lost 7, with 17 bases in between. CDR1 is MDHEN, CDR2 SYDVKM, per germline. CDR3 protein: CASSEGGMGEKLFF. DNA for the CDR3: TGTGCCAGCTCTGAGGGAGGGATGGGTGAAAAACTGTTTTTT.

There are many counts of this clonotype. The DNA for the CDR3 is TGTGCCAGCAGTTTCCCCGGGACACGCAGCACAGATACGCAGTATTTT. This translates into CASSFPGTRSTDTQYF. The rearrangement joins TRBV28 to TRBJ2-3; D perhaps matches TRBD1 (6 bases). V lost 3 bases and J 0 bases, leaving 13 bases between the germline ends. CDR1 and CDR2 from the germline V gene are MDHEN and SYDVKM. This CDR3 contains 16 residues.

This clonotype was seen a handful of times. The chain is built from TRBV27 and TRBJ1-4, with a tentative D call TRBD1 (5 bases). V was clipped by 5 bases and J by 5 bases, with 15 bases between them. Germline-derived CDR1 and CDR2 are MNHEY and SMNVEV (reference sequence). The CDR3 is 15 amino acids. CDR3 amino acids: CASSVPGQANEKLFF. The CDR3 coding sequence is TGTGCCAGCAGTGTACCAGGGCAAGCGAATGAAAAACTGTTTTTT.

This clonotype was seen a handful of times. The J gene is TRBJ2-5, the V gene TRBV5-6; D remains unclear. Between the trimmed V and J ends, which lost 5 bases and 2 bases, there was a span of 7 bases. This CDR3 comprises 12 residues. CDR1 is SGHDT, CDR2 YYEEEE, per germline. The DNA for the CDR3 is TGTGCCAGCAGTGGAACTCAAGAGACCCAGTACTTC. It yields the protein CASSGTQETQYF.

This clonotype has a handful of counts. The rearrangement uses TRBV20-1 and TRBJ2-3, with a possible D match to TRBD2 (6 bases). This CDR3 is built from 14 residues. Germline CDR1 reads DFQATT; CDR2 reads SNEGSKA (reference sequence). V lost 4 bases and J lost 4, with 15 bases in between. The CDR3 nucleotides read TGCAGTGCTATTTATGTAGCGGTCTCAGATACGCAGTATTTT. The encoded protein is CSAIYVAVSDTQYF.

This clonotype was counted ten times or more. Here the CDR3 DNA reads TGTGCCAGCAGTTTAGGGCCAGTGGGAGAGGGGGAGACCCAGTACTTC. This codes for CASSLGPVGEGETQYF. V is TRBV12-3 or TRBV12-4 and J is TRBJ2-5, with D perhaps matching TRBD1 or TRBD2 (5 bases each). Trimming shortened V by 1 base and J by 5 bases, and 17 bases separated the two germline ends. This CDR3 spans 16 amino acids.

CDR3 region: CASGLTTASEAFF. The CDR3 DNA follows: TGTGCTAGTGGTTTGACAACAGCATCTGAAGCTTTCTTT. The V gene is TRBV12-5, the J gene TRBJ1-1; D gene unclear. Per germline, CDR1 LGHNT and CDR2 FRNRAP. V was cut by 2 bases and J by 6 bases, with 10 bases left in between. There are 13 residues in the CDR3.

This clonotype has ten or more counts. The chain combines TRBV20-1 with TRBJ2-7, with a tentative D call TRBD2 (6 bases). This CDR3 spans 15 amino acids. Germline loops: CDR1 DFQATT, CDR2 SNEGSKA (reference sequence). Trimming left V 0 bases short and J 3 bases short, with 15 bases between. The chain's CDR3 is CSARDKPGLSYEQYF. The CDR3, as DNA: TGCAGTGCTAGAGATAAGCCGGGACTTAGCTACGAGCAGTACTTC.

V gene TRBV6-5 combines with J gene TRBJ2-3; 9 bases agree with TRBD2. Germline values: CDR1 MNHEY, CDR2 SVGAGI. Losses at the gene ends were 2 bases for V and 0 bases for J; bases not matched to a gene: 12. The length of the CDR3 is 19 residues. CDR3 sequence (DNA): TGTGCCAGCAGTTACGTAGCGAGTGGAACTAGCGGGAGCACAGATACGCAGTATTTT. Translating it yields CASSYVASGTSGSTDTQYF.

The rearrangement uses TRBV30 and TRBJ2-5, with D unclear. Germline V lookup: CDR1 GTSNPN, CDR2 SVGIG (reference sequence). The CDR3 has 13 residues. V lost 1 base, J lost 2 bases, and 8 bases lay in between. DNA for the CDR3: TGTGCCTGGAGTGGGGCGGTTCAAGAGACCCAGTACTTC. Translation gives CAWSGAVQETQYF.

Notes on this clonotype: A single base separates this from a much larger clone, so it may be a read error. The chain recombines TRBV24-1 with TRBJ2-1; D might be TRBD2 (6 bases). This CDR3 is built from 17 residues. CDR1 KGHDR and CDR2 SFDVKD come from the germline V gene. Between the trimmed V and J ends, which lost 3 bases and 8 bases, there was a span of 22 bases. The CDR3 protein is CATSDTNGRGTRYEQFF. CDR3 DNA: TGTGCCACCAGTGATACCAACGGGAGAGGGACGAGGTATGAGCAGTTCTTC.